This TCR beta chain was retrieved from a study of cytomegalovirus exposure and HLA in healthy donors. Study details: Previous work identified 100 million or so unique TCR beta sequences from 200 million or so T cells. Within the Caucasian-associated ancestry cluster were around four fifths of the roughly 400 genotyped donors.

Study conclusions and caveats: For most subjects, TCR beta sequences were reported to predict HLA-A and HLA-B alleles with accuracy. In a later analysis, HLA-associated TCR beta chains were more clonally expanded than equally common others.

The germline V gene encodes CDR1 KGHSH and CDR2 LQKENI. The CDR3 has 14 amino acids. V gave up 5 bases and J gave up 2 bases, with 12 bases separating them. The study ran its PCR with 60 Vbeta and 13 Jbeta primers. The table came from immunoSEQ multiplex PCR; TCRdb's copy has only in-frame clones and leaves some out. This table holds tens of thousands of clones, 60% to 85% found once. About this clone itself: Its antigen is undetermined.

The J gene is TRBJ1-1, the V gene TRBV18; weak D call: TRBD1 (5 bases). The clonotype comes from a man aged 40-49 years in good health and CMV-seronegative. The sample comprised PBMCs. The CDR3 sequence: CASSEIQGNTEAFF. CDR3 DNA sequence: TGTGCCAGCTCAGAGATTCAGGGAAACACTGAAGCTTTCTTT. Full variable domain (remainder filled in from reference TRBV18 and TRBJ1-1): NAGVMQNPRHLVRRRGQEARLRCSPMKGHSHVYWYRQLPEEGLKFMVYLQKENIIDESGMPKERFSAEFPKEGPSILRIQQVVRGDSAAYFCASSEIQGNTEAFFGQGTRLTVV.